This TCR beta chain was retrieved from a study of CD8+ T cells in alopecia areata (dated by TCRdb to between 2017 and 2018). As for the study more broadly: Treated patients were enrolled in an open-label pilot trial of oral tofacitinib at 5 to 10 mg twice daily for moderate-to-severe alopecia areata. Tofacitinib was administered for 6 to 18 months, and 6 months of follow-up off drug were then conducted to assess delayed response and recurrence. The study used high-throughput TCRbeta sequencing to examine T cell clonal expansion in alopecia areata, in both the C3H/HeJ mouse model and human patients. Scalp tissue and sorted CD4+ and CD8+ peripheral blood T cells from patchy and totalis/universalis alopecia areata patients and from healthy controls were covered by human TCRbeta sequencing. Patients on tofacitinib were biopsied at baseline and after 4 and 24 weeks of treatment, and several of the patients also had a later scalp biopsy. Clonality in the scalp was compared among normal scalp (n=4), patchy alopecia areata scalp (n=8), and alopecia totalis/universalis scalp (n=8). The RNA source kit depended on sample type: the PAXgene miRNA kit for fixed scalp, the miRNeasy kit for PBMCs, and the RNeasy kit for mouse skin. TCRbeta CDR3 regions were amplified by immunoSEQ multiplex PCR using 35 Vbeta forward and 13 Jbeta reverse primers.

This clone was observed a handful of times. Its antigen is unknown. No much larger clonotype is one base removed from it; base qualities were not supplied. The CDR3, cysteine through phenylalanine, is 14 amino acids long. Kept here is only the CDR3 DNA, which spans 42 bases and is read in frame from base 1. The V end loses 6 bases and the J end loses 3 bases, and a stretch of 15 bases separates them. From a lookup of the germline V gene, CDR1 and CDR2 are MDHEN and SYDVKM. Preparation of the library involved the immunoSEQ multiplex PCR assay. For TCR sequencing, RNA was extracted from every sample and reverse transcribed into cDNA to serve as template. First-strand cDNA was synthesized using SuperScript III with a 2:1 mix of oligo-dT and random hexamers. A synthetic immune receptor repertoire was used to measure amplification bias, and any remaining bias was corrected computationally. The original pipeline was this. Raw reads were preprocessed to remove errors, and CDR3 was defined by IMGT conventions from the conserved cysteine to phenylalanine. Clonality was calculated as 1 minus Shannon entropy normalized by log2 of the number of productive unique TCRs. Scalp TCRbeta sequences were cross-referenced with sorted blood CD4 and CD8 repertoires so that the CD4 or CD8 identity of scalp clones could be inferred. Entries here come from immuneACCESS through TCRdb and include only in-frame sequences with V and J called. Some clones fail to appear in such tables; in the studies checked, an unresolved V gene covers under half of the shortfall, and the cause of the remainder is unknown. V, J and clone size reflect that table, while D and trimming were determined from the DNA. In this sample the table shows more than 90,000 clones, approximately 38% of which occur a single time. Clones ranked in the top ten supply approximately 3% of the sample.

Broader findings and caveats from the paper: Scalp TCR repertoire analysis is complicated because resident alphabeta T cells in normal human skin are also sequenced, whereas mouse skin is dominated by gammadelta T cells. Shared TCR sequences between patients were less evident than in mice, which may be partly attributable to HLA diversity in the patient population. Higher clonality and more expanded CD8+ clones were observed in lesional scalp than in normal scalp, particularly in alopecia totalis/universalis, a finding suggestive of antigenic drive.

Peripheral blood and lesional scalp punch biopsies were obtained from patients with alopecia areata. After PBMCs were isolated by density centrifugation and stained for CD3, CD4 and CD8, a FACSAria was used to sort CD4+ and CD8+ T cells. The TCR originated in a human donor with alopecia areata. The chain uses TRBV28 and TRBJ2-7; no confident D gene assignment can be made. Sequenced: CD4+ T cells sorted from blood. The DNA reads as follows: TGTGCCAGCAGCTCCGGTTCGTGGGACTACGAGCAGTACTTC. Its protein product is CASSSGSWDYEQYF.